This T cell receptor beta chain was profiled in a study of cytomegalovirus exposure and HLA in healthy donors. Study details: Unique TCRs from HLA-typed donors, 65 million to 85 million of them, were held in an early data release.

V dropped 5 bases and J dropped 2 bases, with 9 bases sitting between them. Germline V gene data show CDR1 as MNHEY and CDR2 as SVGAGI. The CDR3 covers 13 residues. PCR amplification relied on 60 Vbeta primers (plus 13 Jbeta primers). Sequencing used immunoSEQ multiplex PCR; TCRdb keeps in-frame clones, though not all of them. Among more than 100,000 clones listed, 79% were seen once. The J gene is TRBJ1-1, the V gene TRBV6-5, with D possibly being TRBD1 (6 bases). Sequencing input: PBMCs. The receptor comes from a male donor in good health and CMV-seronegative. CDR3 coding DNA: TGTGCCAGCAGTCAACAGGGAAACACTGAAGCTTTCTTT. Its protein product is CASSQQGNTEAFF.